The sequence of this T cell receptor (beta chain) was determined in a study of T cell responses to AZD1222 COVID-19 vaccine. Note on this clone: Its matching antigen is unknown.

The CDR3 covers 17 residues. Looked up from germline, CDR1 is LGHDT and CDR2 is YNNKEL (reference sequence). V trimming: 3 bases; J trimming: 5 bases; junction bases outside the gene matches: 11. Using immunoSEQ multiplex PCR, the repertoire was profiled, and TCRdb retains in-frame clones only, with some absent. The table has 150,000 to 200,000 clones, just over 90% seen once. Study results and limitations: Regions left unmutated in variants are reportedly the target of nearly half of spike-specific TCRs. Repertoire sampling was restricted to post-peak T cell response timepoints. Possibly, clonal diversity was underestimated; donors were largely white British and included more females.

The chain carries TRBV3-1 (or the pseudogene TRBV3-2) and TRBJ2-1; 9 positions match TRBD2. The sample consisted of peripheral blood, taken on day 0 of MenACWY control vaccination. This TCR was recovered from an adult in good health. DNA for the CDR3: TGTGCCAGCAGCCAGGAACGACTAGCGGCCCCTCACAATGAGCAGTTCTTC. This encodes CASSQERLAAPHNEQFF.